A selection of T cell receptor beta chains follows, all from one sample in a study of chemoradiotherapy in HPV16-positive cancers. The protocol was immunoSEQ multiplex PCR, while the TCRdb copy is restricted to in-frame clones and leaves out a portion. The sample has about 27,000 clones, 93% seen once. Sequences were derived from blood, sampled from a patient who underwent chemoradiotherapy. The receptors here all came from a human donor with HPV-associated anogenital cancer. The CDR3 runs from the conserved cysteine through the conserved F or W. D genes are given only for firm matches. Clone size is given for some rows only: seen once, a few or many times, or a class if the clone is expanded.

v_call	d_call	clone_size	j_call	cdr3_aa	cdr3_nt
TRBV7-9	.	.	TRBJ2-7	CASSLNSFGTGIYEQYF	TGTGCCAGCAGCTTAAACTCTTTCGGGACGGGCATCTACGAGCAGTACTTC
TRBV7-8	.	.	TRBJ2-7	CASSQAGPASPYEQYF	TGTGCCAGCAGCCAGGCCGGTCCAGCGTCCCCCTACGAGCAGTACTTC
TRBV7-9	.	.	TRBJ1-4	CASSLEGAAINEKLFF	TGTGCCAGCAGCTTAGAAGGGGCGGCGATTAATGAAAAACTGTTTTTT
TRBV11-2	TRBD2	.	TRBJ2-1	CASSLGGGLAPHGEQFF	TGTGCCAGCAGCTTGGGGGGGGGACTAGCGCCCCACGGTGAGCAGTTCTTC
TRBV19	TRBD2	once	TRBJ2-2	CASRNTSGNTGELFF	TGTGCCAGTAGAAATACTAGCGGAAACACCGGGGAGCTGTTTTTT
TRBV19	.	once	TRBJ2-3	CASMRQDTQYF	TGTGCCAGTATGCGACAAGATACGCAGTATTTT
TRBV6-6	.	.	TRBJ1-5	CASSYPSQGGNQPQHF	TGTGCCAGCAGTTACCCATCACAGGGTGGCAATCAGCCCCAGCATTTT
TRBV15	TRBD2	.	TRBJ2-7	CATGLVIGHEQYF	TGTGCCACCGGACTAGTCATAGGCCACGAGCAGTACTTC
TRBV27	TRBD1	.	TRBJ1-1	CASSMTGSTEAFF	TGTGCCAGCAGTATGACAGGGAGCACTGAAGCTTTCTTT
TRBV7-9	.	.	TRBJ2-7	CASSLQGGNEQYF	TGTGCCAGCAGCCTGCAGGGGGGAAACGAGCAGTACTTC
TRBV9	TRBD1	.	TRBJ1-1	CASSVIQGEGTEAFF	TGTGCCAGCAGCGTAATACAGGGGGAGGGCACTGAAGCTTTCTTT
TRBV29-1	.	.	TRBJ1-5	CSAGHQNQPQHF	TGCAGCGCGGGACACCAAAATCAGCCCCAGCATTTT
TRBV28	TRBD2	.	TRBJ2-3	CASSLRGGADTQYF	TGTGCCAGCAGTTTAAGGGGAGGGGCAGATACGCAGTATTTT
TRBV4-3	.	.	TRBJ2-7	CASSQTPTSSYEQYF	TGCGCCAGCAGCCAGACCCCGACTTCCTCCTACGAGCAGTACTTC
TRBV4-2	.	.	TRBJ2-5	CASSRYPEPQETQYF	TGTGCCAGCAGCCGCTACCCAGAGCCCCAAGAGACCCAGTACTTC
TRBV6-1	.	.	TRBJ1-1	CASSRTINTEAFF	TGTGCCAGCAGCCGGACAATTAACACTGAAGCTTTCTTT
TRBV27	.	.	TRBJ2-1	CASSFALTTKGEQFF	TGTGCCAGCAGTTTTGCCCTGACAACAAAGGGTGAGCAGTTCTTC
TRBV4-1	.	.	TRBJ2-7	CASSQTPGPSYEQYF	TGCGCCAGCAGCCAAACGCCAGGACCCTCCTACGAGCAGTACTTC
TRBV5-6	.	.	TRBJ1-6	CASSLVHSPLHF	TGTGCCAGCAGCTTGGTTCATTCACCCCTCCACTTT
TRBV6-6	TRBD2	.	TRBJ2-1	CASSYSRRENNEQFF	TGTGCCAGCAGTTACTCGCGGCGGGAGAACAATGAGCAGTTCTTC
TRBV11-2	TRBD1	.	TRBJ2-7	CASSLDRAYEQYF	TGTGCCAGCAGCCTGGACAGGGCCTACGAGCAGTACTTC
TRBV4-2	.	.	TRBJ1-4	CASSQVRGHNEKLFF	TGTGCCAGCAGCCAAGTTCGGGGACATAATGAAAAACTGTTTTTT
TRBV28	.	.	TRBJ2-1	CASTYHGAVSYNEQFF	TGTGCCAGCACCTATCATGGGGCAGTTTCCTACAATGAGCAGTTCTTC
TRBV7-2	.	.	TRBJ2-1	CASSLVAAGSSYNEQFF	TGTGCCAGCAGCTTAGTAGCTGCGGGGTCCTCCTACAATGAGCAGTTCTTC
TRBV28	.	.	TRBJ2-7	CASSREGKQYF	TGTGCCAGCAGCCGTGAGGGGAAGCAGTACTTC
TRBV4-1	TRBD1	.	TRBJ1-1	CASSQVSYRGLGFF	TGCGCCAGCAGCCAAGTTTCTTACAGGGGGCTTGGATTCTTT
TRBV4-3	.	.	TRBJ2-2	CASSRGTGELFF	TGCGCCAGCAGCAGGGGCACCGGGGAGCTGTTTTTT
TRBV23-1	.	.	TRBJ1-5	CASSQSDRRYSNQPQHF	TGCGCCAGCAGTCAATCGGACCGTCGGTATAGCAATCAGCCCCAGCATTTT
TRBV28	.	.	TRBJ2-1	CASSLLSFRYNEQFF	TGTGCCAGCAGTTTACTAAGCTTTAGATACAATGAGCAGTTCTTC
TRBV4-2	TRBD1	.	TRBJ1-4	CASSDRDRDDVGEKLFF	TGTGCCAGCAGCGACCGGGACAGGGACGATGTCGGTGAAAAACTGTTTTTT
TRBV5-4	TRBD1	.	TRBJ2-2	CASSLGGGTNTGELFF	TGTGCCAGCAGCTTGGGAGGGGGCACGAACACCGGGGAGCTGTTTTTT
TRBV5-4	.	.	TRBJ2-2	CASSWSPDITTGELFF	TGTGCCAGCAGCTGGAGCCCGGATATTACAACCGGGGAGCTGTTTTTT
TRBV15	.	.	TRBJ1-4	CATSRDGRANEKLFF	TGTGCCACCAGCAGAGATGGGCGGGCTAATGAAAAACTGTTTTTT
TRBV7-8	.	.	TRBJ1-5	CASSPRQTWQPQHF	TGTGCCAGCAGCCCCCGACAGACTTGGCAGCCCCAGCATTTT
TRBV7-9	TRBD1	.	TRBJ2-5	CASSLRDRAETQYF	TGTGCCAGCAGCCTACGGGACAGGGCGGAGACCCAGTACTTC
TRBV18	.	.	TRBJ2-3	CASSAGANSDTQYF	TGTGCCAGCTCCGCCGGTGCGAACTCAGATACGCAGTATTTT
TRBV7-2	.	.	TRBJ1-1	CASSLQPGRLNTEAFF	TGTGCCAGCAGCTTACAGCCCGGGCGGCTGAACACTGAAGCTTTCTTT
TRBV5-1	.	.	TRBJ1-2	CASSSGGYYGYTF	TGCGCCAGCAGCTCCGGGGGGTACTATGGCTACACCTTC
TRBV18	.	.	TRBJ1-1	CASSPPQGSNTEAFF	TGTGCCAGCTCACCACCTCAGGGATCGAACACTGAAGCTTTCTTT
TRBV4-1	TRBD2	.	TRBJ2-3	CASSQDQAWEGPHTQYF	TGCGCCAGCAGCCAAGATCAGGCGTGGGAGGGCCCACATACGCAGTATTTT
TRBV7-2	.	.	TRBJ2-3	CASSLSYWSTDTQYF	TGTGCCAGCAGCTTATCCTACTGGAGCACAGATACGCAGTATTTT
TRBV5-1	TRBD1	.	TRBJ1-2	CASSLEGQGANYGYTF	TGCGCCAGCAGCTTGGAGGGACAGGGGGCAAACTATGGCTACACCTTC
TRBV5-4	TRBD1	.	TRBJ1-2	CASSLYQTGARGGYTF	TGTGCCAGCAGCTTGTATCAGACAGGGGCCCGGGGTGGCTACACCTTC
TRBV4-1	.	.	TRBJ1-6	CASSPREGGSPLHF	TGCGCCAGCAGCCCTCGTGAGGGAGGTTCACCCCTCCACTTT
TRBV18	TRBD1	.	TRBJ2-7	CASSPSTGGYEQYF	TGTGCCAGCTCACCCTCGACAGGGGGCTACGAGCAGTACTTC
TRBV14	.	.	TRBJ2-6	CASSQDGRGFSGANVLTF	TGTGCCAGCAGCCAAGATGGTAGAGGGTTCTCTGGGGCCAACGTCCTGACTTTC
TRBV6-6	TRBD1	.	TRBJ2-7	CASSYIGGTHEQYF	TGTGCCAGCAGTTACATAGGGGGCACACACGAGCAGTACTTC
TRBV2	.	few	TRBJ1-2	CASSLTGYTF	TGTGCCAGCAGCTTGACGGGCTACACCTTC
TRBV5-3	.	once	TRBJ1-2	CARAGPPPNYGYTF	TGTGCCAGAGCTGGGCCCCCCCCGAACTATGGCTACACCTTC
TRBV7-2	TRBD2	.	TRBJ2-3	CASSLQAGPTDTQYF	TGTGCCAGCAGCCTACAAGCGGGACCTACAGATACGCAGTATTTT
TRBV7-2	.	.	TRBJ2-7	CASSSMGYEQYF	TGTGCCAGCAGCTCAATGGGGTACGAGCAGTACTTC